This is a list of T cell receptor beta chains from one sample in a study of blood T cell repertoires in COVID-19. Generated by immunoSEQ multiplex PCR, the TCRdb table keeps only in-frame clones and is missing some. The sample comprises 120,000 or so clones, 85% to 90% of which are singletons, and under 4.5% rests with the top ten. The sample taken for sequencing was peripheral blood. These receptors were obtained from an older woman with COVID-19, enrolled during active disease. The CDR3 runs from the conserved cysteine through the conserved F or W. Fields, in order: V gene, J gene, clone size, D gene, CDR3 protein, CDR3 DNA. D genes are given only for firm matches. Expanded clones are given a class, and other clones once, few, many or no size at all.

V gene: TRBV7-2
J gene: TRBJ2-7
clone size: once
D gene: TRBD2
CDR3 protein: CASSLIAGVYEQYF
CDR3 DNA: TGTGCCAGCAGCTTAATAGCGGGAGTCTACGAGCAGTACTTC

V gene: TRBV10-3
J gene: TRBJ1-2
clone size: .
D gene: .
CDR3 protein: CAIKGADYGYTF
CDR3 DNA: TGTGCCATAAAAGGGGCTGACTATGGCTACACCTTC

V gene: TRBV7-9
J gene: TRBJ1-2
clone size: .
D gene: TRBD1
CDR3 protein: CASSLKGADYGYTF
CDR3 DNA: TGTGCCAGCAGCTTAAAGGGGGCGGACTATGGCTACACCTTC

V gene: TRBV2
J gene: TRBJ2-3
clone size: .
D gene: .
CDR3 protein: CASSELRSSTDTQYF
CDR3 DNA: TGTGCCAGCAGTGAACTTCGGAGTAGCACAGATACGCAGTATTTT

V gene: TRBV27
J gene: TRBJ2-1
clone size: .
D gene: .
CDR3 protein: CALPAGASYNEQFF
CDR3 DNA: TGTGCCCTCCCGGCGGGGGCCTCCTACAATGAGCAGTTCTTC

V gene: TRBV7-3
J gene: TRBJ2-1
clone size: .
D gene: TRBD2
CDR3 protein: CASSPRTSGGAYEQFF
CDR3 DNA: TGTGCCAGCAGCCCAAGGACTAGCGGGGGGGCTTATGAGCAGTTCTTC

V gene: TRBV13
J gene: TRBJ2-7
clone size: .
D gene: TRBD2
CDR3 protein: CASSRQRGTPSYEQYF
CDR3 DNA: TGTGCCAGCAGCCGCCAGCGGGGGACACCCTCCTACGAGCAGTACTTC

V gene: TRBV5-1
J gene: TRBJ1-1
clone size: .
D gene: .
CDR3 protein: CASSRGAEAFF
CDR3 DNA: TGCGCCAGCAGCCGGGGGGCTGAAGCTTTCTTT

V gene: TRBV27
J gene: TRBJ1-4
clone size: .
D gene: .
CDR3 protein: CASSPRTDLNEKLFF
CDR3 DNA: TGTGCCAGCAGCCCGAGGACAGACCTTAATGAAAAACTGTTTTTT

V gene: TRBV6-5
J gene: TRBJ2-1
clone size: .
D gene: TRBD2
CDR3 protein: CASRRLALNEQFF
CDR3 DNA: TGTGCCAGCCGACGACTAGCCCTCAATGAGCAGTTCTTC

V gene: TRBV19
J gene: TRBJ1-5
clone size: .
D gene: .
CDR3 protein: CASSLDLGGAGQPQHF
CDR3 DNA: TGTGCCAGTAGTTTAGACCTGGGGGGTGCCGGACAGCCCCAGCATTTT

V gene: TRBV4-3
J gene: TRBJ1-2
clone size: .
D gene: .
CDR3 protein: CASSQVDRSYGYTF
CDR3 DNA: TGCGCCAGCAGCCAAGTCGACAGGTCCTATGGCTACACCTTC

V gene: TRBV7-2
J gene: TRBJ1-2
clone size: .
D gene: TRBD1
CDR3 protein: CASSSFQGQGARGYTF
CDR3 DNA: TGTGCCAGCAGTTCTTTCCAAGGACAGGGGGCGCGGGGCTACACCTTC

V gene: TRBV5-1
J gene: TRBJ1-2
clone size: .
D gene: .
CDR3 protein: CASSLSPGGYTF
CDR3 DNA: TGCGCCAGCAGCTTGAGCCCGGGTGGCTACACCTTC

V gene: TRBV4-2
J gene: TRBJ1-1
clone size: .
D gene: TRBD1
CDR3 protein: CASSPNGQGSTEAFF
CDR3 DNA: TGTGCCAGCAGCCCCAACGGACAGGGTTCCACTGAAGCTTTCTTT

V gene: TRBV7-2
J gene: TRBJ1-1
clone size: .
D gene: TRBD1
CDR3 protein: CASSSWGQGDTEAFF
CDR3 DNA: TGTGCCAGCAGCTCCTGGGGACAGGGCGACACTGAAGCTTTCTTT

V gene: TRBV15
J gene: TRBJ2-5
clone size: .
D gene: TRBD2
CDR3 protein: CATSRDTSGYQETQYF
CDR3 DNA: TGTGCCACCAGCAGAGATACTAGCGGGTACCAAGAGACCCAGTACTTC

V gene: TRBV30
J gene: TRBJ2-5
clone size: .
D gene: .
CDR3 protein: CAWSVGYQETQYF
CDR3 DNA: TGTGCCTGGAGTGTCGGTTACCAAGAGACCCAGTACTTC